The 30 T cell receptor beta chains below come from one sample, sequenced in a study of Ad26.COV2.S vaccination and SARS-CoV-2 variants. Regarding treatment: roughly 19 received Ad26.COV2.S at low or high dose, single or two shots; 5 received placebo; per-sample allocation not given. The samples were gathered on day 63 after the first injection of vaccine or placebo. Using immunoSEQ multiplex PCR, the repertoire was profiled, and TCRdb retains in-frame clones only, with some absent. The table includes hundreds of thousands of clones, approximately 87% detected once. The source material was peripheral blood, sampled in a trial of Ad26.COV2.S vaccine versus placebo. The receptors shown here come from a person aged 18-60 years who received the Ad26.COV2.S COVID-19 vaccine or a placebo.

This clone was seen only a few times. J is TRBJ1-1 and V is TRBV19; D not resolved. In germline, CDR1 is LNHDA, CDR2 SQIVND (reference sequence). This CDR3 has 13 amino acids. V lost 5 bases to trimming and J lost 1 base, with 8 bases between them. CDR3 residues: CASSYGTNTEAFF. The DNA for the CDR3 is TGTGCCAGTAGTTATGGAACGAACACTGAAGCTTTCTTT.

The chain employs TRBV24-1 and TRBJ2-2; D is unclear. Between the trimmed V and J ends, which lost 6 bases and 0 bases, there was a span of 1 base. CDR1 is KGHDR and CDR2 is SFDVKD in the germline V gene. This CDR3 has 12 amino acids. Written as DNA, the CDR3 is TGTGCCACCAGTACGAACACCGGGGAGCTGTTTTTT. This sequence encodes CATSTNTGELFF.

The chain carries TRBV12-3 or TRBV12-4 and TRBJ1-1; no firm D call. The CDR3 is made up of 12 amino acids. V was clipped by 8 bases and J by 2 bases, with 9 bases between them. The CDR3 sequence is CASRAFNTEAFF. Here the CDR3 DNA reads TGTGCCAGCCGGGCCTTTAACACTGAAGCTTTCTTT.

The chain has TRBV5-5 and TRBJ1-4; tentative D call: TRBD1 (5 bases). Germline V lookup: CDR1 SGHKS, CDR2 YYEKEE (reference sequence). The V end was cut by 4 bases, the J end by 0 bases, with 13 bases between. The CDR3 has 16 residues. CDR3 bases: TGTGCCAGCAGCCAACGGGGCAGCGCAACTAATGAAAAACTGTTTTTT. Translation: CASSQRGSATNEKLFF.

The genes are TRBV19 and TRBJ1-4; D gene unclear. Between the trimmed V and J ends, which lost 5 bases and 1 base, there was a span of 20 bases. The V gene's germline CDR1 is LNHDA and CDR2 SQIVND (reference sequence). The CDR3 is 18 amino acids. The CDR3 nucleotides are TGTGCCAGTAGTCCGGATGTCGCCCTAGACGTAACTAATGAAAAACTGTTTTTT. It encodes CASSPDVALDVTNEKLFF.

This chain joins TRBV18 and TRBJ1-2; TRBD1 matches 8 bases. This CDR3 has 13 residues. Germline V gene sequence: CDR1 KGHSH, CDR2 LQKENI. V was pared by 6 bases and J by 3 bases, with 3 bases of the junction left unmatched. As DNA, the CDR3 is TGTGCCAGCTCGCTGACAGGGGACTATGGCTACACCTTC. Encoded protein: CASSLTGDYGYTF.

V and J are TRBV3-1 (or the pseudogene TRBV3-2) and TRBJ2-7; 11 nucleotides agree with TRBD2. Germline V CDR1 and CDR2: LGHDT, YNNKEL (reference sequence). This CDR3 region has 15 residues. V lost 4 bases and J lost 4; bases outside the gene matches: 6. CDR3 bases: TGTGCCAGCAGCCCGGGAACTAGCGGGGGTTACGAGCAGTACTTC. The encoded protein is CASSPGTSGGYEQYF.

This chain uses TRBV7-9 with TRBJ2-7, with TRBD1 identical over 8 bases. Per the germline V gene, CDR1 is SEHNR and CDR2 is FQNEAQ (reference sequence). Trimming at V came to 5 bases and at J to 5 bases, leaving 8 bases not matched to a gene. This CDR3 comprises 14 residues. The CDR3 coding sequence is TGTGCCAGCAGCCGCCCGGGACAGGTGGACGAGCAGTACTTC. It yields the protein CASSRPGQVDEQYF.

The chain employs TRBV4-2 and TRBJ1-2; D is uncertain. CDR3 length: 15 residues. Per the germline V gene, CDR1 is LGHNA and CDR2 is YNFKEQ. Between the trimmed V and J ends, which lost 1 base and 4 bases, there was a span of 13 bases. The CDR3 sequence: CASSQGTWEPYGYTF. In DNA, the CDR3 is TGTGCCAGCAGCCAAGGGACTTGGGAACCCTATGGCTACACCTTC.

This clone was seen once. V and J are TRBV18 and TRBJ1-1; D is undetermined. Trimming removed 0 bases from V and 1 base from J, with 9 bases in between. From germline, CDR1 is KGHSH and CDR2 LQKENI. The CDR3 is 15 residues long. CDR3 residues: CASSPPGSRNTEAFF. The CDR3 nucleotides read TGTGCCAGCTCACCACCGGGGAGCCGGAACACTGAAGCTTTCTTT.

This chain links TRBV27 with TRBJ2-1; a possible D gene is TRBD1 (5 bases). V lost 1 base and J lost 5, with 12 bases in between. CDR3 size: 15 residues. Germline loops: CDR1 MNHEY, CDR2 SMNVEV (reference sequence). Written as DNA, the CDR3 is TGTGCCAGCAGTTTATACAGGTTTGGCGACAATGAGCAGTTCTTC. Amino acids: CASSLYRFGDNEQFF.

V and J are TRBV24-1 and TRBJ1-2, with D perhaps TRBD1 (5 bases). Trimming removed 6 bases from V and 7 bases from J, with 14 bases in between. Per germline, CDR1 KGHDR and CDR2 SFDVKD. CDR3 length: 13 residues. This CDR3 is CATSPGTGRGYTF. The CDR3 coding sequence is TGTGCCACCAGTCCAGGGACGGGCCGTGGCTACACCTTC.

This clone was detected a few times. The chain joins TRBV29-1 to TRBJ2-1; possible D gene TRBD1, 6 bases. In germline, CDR1 is SQVTM, CDR2 ANQGSEA. The CDR3 consists of 15 residues. The ends were cut back, 3 bases at V and 0 bases at J, with 12 bases in the middle. The CDR3 here is CSVDPGTFSYNEQFF. In nucleotides, the CDR3 is TGCAGCGTTGACCCCGGGACATTCTCCTACAATGAGCAGTTCTTC.

This clone has only one observation. The CDR3 region has the DNA TGCGCCAGTTCCAGGGAGTTCTCCTACAATGAGCAGTTCTTC. Translated, it gives CASSREFSYNEQFF. V and J are TRBV5-1 and TRBJ2-1; D may be TRBD1 or TRBD2 (5 bases each). The germline gives CDR1 SGHRS, CDR2 YFSETQ. This CDR3 region has 14 residues. V lost 8 bases to trimming and J lost 0 bases, with 12 bases between them. Full variable domain (rest looked up from reference TRBV5-1 and TRBJ2-1): KAGVTQTPRYLIKTRGQQVTLSCSPISGHRSVSWYQQTPGQGLQFLFEYFSETQRNKGNFPGRFSGRQFSNSRSEMNVSTLELGDSALYLCASSREFSYNEQFFGPGTRLTVL.

The chain is built from TRBV12-3 or TRBV12-4 and TRBJ1-1; possible D gene TRBD1, 6 bases. This CDR3 is built from 12 residues. V dropped 6 bases and J dropped 7 bases, with 12 bases sitting between them. This chain's CDR3 is CASSLDRSEAFF. The CDR3 DNA reads TGTGCCAGCAGCCTCGACAGGAGTGAAGCTTTCTTT.

This chain links TRBV29-1 with TRBJ2-3; TRBD1 matches at 7 bases. The CDR3 extends over 15 amino acids. V lost 3 bases and J lost 0; bases outside the gene matches: 6. Germline-derived CDR1 and CDR2 are SQVTM and ANQGSEA. In DNA form, the CDR3 reads TGCAGCGTTGAGGGGATGACAGGGAGCACAGATACGCAGTATTTT. It codes for CSVEGMTGSTDTQYF.

V gene TRBV7-9 combines with J gene TRBJ2-2; 10 positions match TRBD1. The CDR3 loop spans 16 amino acids. Germline V gives CDR1 SEHNR, CDR2 FQNEAQ (reference sequence). V was clipped by 4 bases and J by 4 bases; unmatched bases: 6. The CDR3 loop is CASSSRDRGATGELFF. The CDR3 DNA sequence: TGTGCCAGCAGCTCCCGGGACAGGGGCGCCACCGGGGAGCTGTTTTTT.

The chain couples TRBV2 to TRBJ2-4, with TRBD2 matching 12 bases. Germline V gene sequence: CDR1 SNHLY, CDR2 FYNNEI. The CDR3 length is 13 residues. The V gene end was trimmed by 6 bases and the J gene end by 12 bases; junction bases not matched to a gene: 6. The CDR3 is CASSSGLAGTQYF. The CDR3 DNA is TGTGCCAGCAGCTCCGGACTAGCGGGAACTCAGTACTTC. The whole variable domain, remainder taken from reference TRBV2 and TRBJ2-4, is EPEVTQTPSHQVTQMGQEVILRCVPISNHLYFYWYRQILGQKVEFLVSFYNNEISEKSEIFDDQFSVERPDGSNFTLKIRSTKLEDSAMYFCASSSGLAGTQYFGAGTRLSVL.

This clone was recorded a few times. The rearrangement joins TRBV28 to TRBJ2-7; 7 nucleotides line up with TRBD1. The CDR3 has 14 amino acids. Losses at the gene ends were 6 bases for V and 6 bases for J; bases not matched to a gene: 11. From germline, CDR1 is MDHEN and CDR2 SYDVKM. CDR3 protein: CASSYPDRQGEQYF. CDR3 coding DNA: TGTGCCAGCAGCTACCCGGACAGACAGGGCGAGCAGTACTTC.

The V gene is TRBV10-2, the J gene TRBJ2-1, with TRBD2 identical over 10 bases. V was pared by 6 bases and J by 0 bases, with 2 bases of the junction left unmatched. The CDR3 is 15 residues long. Germline-derived CDR1 and CDR2 are WSHSY and SAAADI. The CDR3 coding sequence is TGCGCCAGCAGACTAGCGGGGAGCTCCTACAATGAGCAGTTCTTC. Protein sequence: CASRLAGSSYNEQFF.

The V gene is TRBV27, the J gene TRBJ1-1; D remains unclear. Germline V gene sequence: CDR1 MNHEY, CDR2 SMNVEV (reference sequence). The CDR3 contains 14 residues. The V and J ends lost 4 bases and 1 base respectively, with 10 bases between them. CDR3 residues: CASSWVTGNTEAFF. The DNA of the CDR3 is TGTGCCAGCAGTTGGGTAACCGGGAACACTGAAGCTTTCTTT.

V is TRBV7-2 and J is TRBJ1-4; maybe TRBD1 (6 bases). The germline V and J ends were trimmed by 6 bases and 8 bases, with 16 bases remaining between them. Germline assignment: CDR1 SGHTA and CDR2 FQGNSA. The CDR3 contains 14 residues. This CDR3 is CASRPQGRVEKLFF. The CDR3 DNA follows: TGTGCCAGCAGGCCACAGGGTCGGGTCGAAAAACTGTTTTTT. The full variable domain, in which reference TRBV7-2 and TRBJ1-4 provide the parts outside the CDR3, is GAGVSQSPSNKVTEKGKDVELRCDPISGHTALYWYRQSLGQGLEFLIYFQGNSAPDKSGLPSDRFSAERTGGSVSTLTIQRTQQEDSAVYLCASRPQGRVEKLFFGSGTQLSVL.

The V and J genes are TRBV11-2 and TRBJ2-7; 8 positions agree with TRBD1. CDR3 length: 18 amino acids. Germline V gene lookup returns CDR1 SGHAT and CDR2 FQNNGV. The J segment lost 3 bases and the V segment lost 1 base, leaving 14 bases of the junction unmatched. The CDR3: CASSLGRDRTGKLYEQYF. The CDR3 DNA is TGTGCCAGCAGCTTAGGGAGAGATAGGACAGGGAAACTCTACGAGCAGTACTTC.

The chain is built from TRBV7-8 and TRBJ2-7, with D possibly matching TRBD1 (5 bases). V lost 4 bases and J lost 2, with 15 bases in between. The CDR3 loop spans 15 amino acids. The germline V gene has CDR1 SGHVS and CDR2 FQNEAQ. The CDR3 sequence is CASSSTRTLPYEQYF. The CDR3 DNA sequence: TGTGCCAGCAGCTCCACCCGGACACTGCCCTACGAGCAGTACTTC.

The V and J genes are TRBV7-8 and TRBJ1-3; 7 bases are a match to TRBD1. J lost 0 bases, V lost 0 bases, and 5 bases had no gene match. The germline V gene has CDR1 SGHVS and CDR2 FQNEAQ. The CDR3 covers 17 residues. CDR3 region: CASSLAGQPRSGNTIYF. The DNA of the CDR3 is TGTGCCAGCAGCTTAGCGGGACAGCCCCGCTCTGGAAACACCATATATTTT.

The chain is built from TRBV4-1 and TRBJ1-1; D gene uncertain. The CDR3 is 14 amino acids. The germline V gene encodes CDR1 MGHRA and CDR2 YSYEKL. V lost 4 bases and J lost 1, with 10 bases in between. DNA for the CDR3: TGCGCCAGCAGCCTGAGGACCGAGAACACTGAAGCTTTCTTT. Its protein product is CASSLRTENTEAFF.

The chain has TRBV4-3 and TRBJ1-4, with D possibly matching TRBD1 (6 bases). Germline assignment: CDR1 LGHNA and CDR2 YSLEER. With 0 bases removed from V and 7 bases from J, the gap between germline ends came to 15 bases. This CDR3 spans 16 amino acids. The chain's CDR3 is CASSQETGRGSEKLFF. CDR3 in DNA: TGCGCCAGCAGCCAAGAAACGGGCAGGGGAAGTGAAAAACTGTTTTTT.

As for this clone: No DNA is shown, since the ends of the CDR3 on it are uncertain; the CDR3 is the one TCRdb lists. The rearrangement uses TRBV7-2 and TRBJ2-6. Germline CDR1 reads SGHTA; CDR2 reads FQGNSA. The CDR3 totals 16 residues, both ends included. The CDR3 loop reads CASSPRFGAGANVLTF.

The chain combines TRBV5-1 with TRBJ1-1, with D perhaps TRBD1 (6 bases). Looked up from germline, CDR1 is SGHRS and CDR2 is YFSETQ. Trimming left V 4 bases short and J 4 bases short, with 17 bases between. This CDR3 is 15 amino acids long. CDR3 loop: CASSPAGGAVTEAFF. CDR3 bases: TGCGCCAGCAGCCCTGCTGGGGGCGCGGTCACTGAAGCTTTCTTT.

The rearrangement links TRBV7-2 to TRBJ1-1; D uncertain. Germline V lookup: CDR1 SGHTA, CDR2 FQGNSA. This CDR3 is 14 amino acids long. The V gene lost 2 bases and the J gene lost 1 base, with 8 bases spanning the gap. CDR3 coding DNA: TGTGCCAGCAGCTTATATGCGGAGAACACTGAAGCTTTCTTT. This codes for CASSLYAENTEAFF.